This entry features one T cell receptor (beta chain) sequence. CDR1 SGHRS and CDR2 YFSETQ come from the germline V gene. V was trimmed by 3 bases and J by 4 bases, leaving 13 bases between them. There are 15 residues in the CDR3. The data were taken from a study of shared clonotypes between healthy human individuals. For every subset, genomic DNA was evenly distributed across several immunoSEQ plates. Some clones are missing from TCRdb's copy, which holds only in-frame ones; the method was immunoSEQ multiplex PCR. This table has hundreds of thousands of clones, roughly 96% appearing once. Terminally differentiated effector memory CD45RA+ cells were excluded from the naive CD8 cells, which were CD45RO-negative and positively selected for CCR7. Only Caucasian adults living in Nashville, Tennessee served as donors.

The specimen sequenced was naive CD8+ T cells sorted from blood. The sequence was obtained from a man aged 25-45 years in good health. V is TRBV5-1 and J is TRBJ2-2; no clear D. The CDR3 spells CASSSDARVTGELFF. The CDR3 nucleotides are TGCGCCAGCAGCTCAGACGCTAGGGTCACCGGGGAGCTGTTTTTT.